This T cell receptor beta chain came from a study of blood T cell repertoires in COVID-19. Study details: Some COVID-19 samples were acute and others convalescent; all came from the United States, Italy and Spain.

This clone has only a few counts. In the original processing: Estimates of nucleated cell counts were drawn from the amplification of reference gene primers. The assay was immunoSEQ multiplex PCR, and TCRdb's table has in-frame clones only and misses some. V, J and clone size derive from that table, while D and trimming were established from the DNA sequence. The sample lists some 20,000 clones; about 85% were seen once. This TCR was recovered from a human donor in a cohort sampled during active COVID-19. Sequencing was performed on peripheral blood.

CDR3 coding DNA: TGTGCCAGCAGTGTTGGGGCAGGGGGGCCTTATAGCAATCAGCCCCAGCATTTT. Residues: CASSVGAGGPYSNQPQHF. V usage is TRBV6-1 and J usage is TRBJ1-5; 7 nucleotides agree with TRBD1. Germline values: CDR1 MNHNS, CDR2 SASEGT. The CDR3 totals 18 residues. V lost 4 bases to trimming and J lost 0 bases; unmatched junction nucleotides: 12.